Following are 28 T cell receptor beta chains from one sample sequenced in a study of T-cell memory formation after mild COVID-19 (dated by TCRdb to about 2021). The library came from 5' RACE. The sequencer was an Illumina NovaSeq 6000. TCRdb redid the processing of the public reads, applying fastp at Q25 and MiXCR, and retained in-frame beta chains. Entries are consolidated by CDR3 protein sequence, retaining the most common genes and DNA. This sample gives 270,000 or so distinct CDR3 sequences in total; approximately 18% of them show up just once. Roughly 23% of the sample comes from the top ten. The sample was PBMCs or a T cell subset sorted from them (not recorded which). All receptors come from a man between 18 and 35 years old who had mild COVID-19 (a few samples of this study predate the infection). The sample titles of this study are shuffled in the database, so cell type and time point are left out; the donor was told from shared clones.

The rearrangement links TRBV2 to TRBJ2-3; no clear D gene. The V end was cut by 7 bases, the J end by 6 bases, with 14 bases between. The CDR3 is made up of 13 amino acids. From germline, CDR1 is SNHLY and CDR2 FYNNEI. CDR3 amino acids: CASTLNPRDTQYF. In nucleotides, the CDR3 is TGTGCCAGCACTTTGAACCCGAGGGATACGCAGTATTTT. Combining the CDR3 with reference TRBV2 and TRBJ2-3 gives the whole variable domain EPEVTQTPSHQVTQMGQEVILRCVPISNHLYFYWYRQILGQKVEFLVSFYNNEISEKSEIFDDQFSVERPDGSNFTLKIRSTKLEDSAMYFCASTLNPRDTQYFGPGTRLTVL.

The chain links TRBV5-1 to TRBJ1-1; D unclear. Germline assignment: CDR1 SGHRS and CDR2 YFSETQ. This CDR3 spans 15 amino acids. Between the trimmed V and J ends, which lost 5 bases and 7 bases, there was a span of 21 bases. The CDR3 sequence is CASRLRPWGGDEAFF. The DNA for the CDR3 is TGCGCCAGCAGATTGAGGCCGTGGGGTGGGGATGAAGCTTTCTTT.

In its sample, this clonotype was seen many times. The genes are TRBV12-3 or TRBV12-4 and TRBJ1-2; D not certain. The germline V and J ends were trimmed by 2 bases and 2 bases, with 3 bases remaining between them. The CDR3 covers 12 residues. The CDR3 loop reads CASSLQNYGYTF. The CDR3 coding sequence is TGTGCCAGCAGTTTACAAAACTATGGCTACACCTTC.

This clonotype was observed a handful of times. Written as DNA, the CDR3 is TGTGCCTGGAGTGTGTACGGGACTAGCGCCGGTACAGATACGCAGTATTTT. Translation: CAWSVYGTSAGTDTQYF. This rearrangement joins TRBV30 to TRBJ2-3; TRBD2 aligns across 10 bases. J was trimmed by 3 bases and V by 0 bases; bases with no gene match: 9. CDR3 length equals 17 residues. CDR1 and CDR2 (germline): GTSNPN, SVGIG (reference sequence).

This clonotype was observed a handful of times. The rearrangement uses TRBV20-1 and TRBJ1-3, with TRBD1 as a possible D gene (5 bases). In germline, CDR1 is DFQATT, CDR2 SNEGSKA (reference sequence). This CDR3 spans 13 amino acids. The V end was cut by 4 bases, the J end by 4 bases, with 11 bases between. CDR3 DNA: TGCAGTGCTACAGAAAACAGGGGAAACACCATATATTTT. It yields the protein CSATENRGNTIYF.

CDR3 sequence (DNA): TGCAGTGCTATCCATAGCGGGGGGCACGCAGATACGCAGTATTTT. This encodes CSAIHSGGHADTQYF. This sequence joins TRBV20-1 and TRBJ2-3, with TRBD2 matching 10 bases. The CDR3 loop spans 15 amino acids. Unmatched junction bases numbered 8, after V lost 4 bases and J lost 4 bases. CDR1 is DFQATT, CDR2 SNEGSKA, per germline (reference sequence).

The chain combines TRBV7-2 with TRBJ1-1; D remains unclear. The V end lost 7 bases, the J end lost 4 bases, and 16 bases lay between the germline ends. Germline V gene data show CDR1 as SGHTA and CDR2 as FQGNSA. The CDR3 extends over 14 amino acids. CDR3 amino acids: CASTPTSQPTEAFF. Written as DNA, the CDR3 is TGTGCCAGCACCCCCACCTCCCAGCCCACTGAAGCTTTCTTT.

The CDR3 loop reads CASSVSTGSGGEKLFF. CDR3 sequence (DNA): TGTGCCAGCAGCGTTTCAACAGGGAGTGGGGGTGAAAAACTGTTTTTT. The chain recombines TRBV9 with TRBJ1-4, with a weak D call TRBD1 (6 bases). Trimming shortened V by 2 bases and J by 7 bases, and 18 bases separated the two germline ends. This CDR3 spans 16 amino acids. Germline V gene sequence: CDR1 SGDLS, CDR2 YYNGEE.

The gene calls are TRBV5-1 and TRBJ2-5, with D possibly TRBD1 on 6 matching bases. V was trimmed by 4 bases and J by 1 base, leaving 11 bases between them. Germline V lookup: CDR1 SGHRS, CDR2 YFSETQ. This CDR3 comprises 14 residues. The CDR3 reads CASSVQGSQETQYF. The DNA for the CDR3 is TGCGCCAGCAGCGTTCAGGGGTCCCAAGAGACCCAGTACTTC. Filled out from reference TRBV5-1 and TRBJ2-5, the complete variable domain reads KAGVTQTPRYLIKTRGQQVTLSCSPISGHRSVSWYQQTPGQGLQFLFEYFSETQRNKGNFPGRFSGRQFSNSRSEMNVSTLELGDSALYLCASSVQGSQETQYFGPGTRLLVL.

This clonotype was counted ten times or more. The chain combines TRBV19 with TRBJ1-5, with 8 bases lining up with TRBD1. This CDR3 is built from 15 residues. The J segment lost 2 bases and the V segment lost 8 bases, leaving 8 bases of the junction unmatched. Germline V gene sequence: CDR1 LNHDA, CDR2 SQIVND (reference sequence). The CDR3 protein is CASAPGGVRNQPQHF. CDR3 DNA sequence: TGTGCCAGTGCCCCAGGGGGCGTTCGCAATCAGCCCCAGCATTTT.

The chain joins TRBV7-2 to TRBJ2-3; D call uncertain. CDR1 is SGHTA and CDR2 is FQGNSA in the germline V gene. This CDR3 has 14 residues. The V and J ends lost 1 base and 1 base respectively, with 6 bases between them. CDR3 coding DNA: TGTGCCAGCAGCTTAGACCGCCGCACAGATACGCAGTATTTT. Protein product: CASSLDRRTDTQYF. Full variable domain (outside the CDR3, taken from reference TRBV7-2 and TRBJ2-3): GAGVSQSPSNKVTEKGKDVELRCDPISGHTALYWYRQSLGQGLEFLIYFQGNSAPDKSGLPSDRFSAERTGGSVSTLTIQRTQQEDSAVYLCASSLDRRTDTQYFGPGTRLTVL.

The chain links TRBV29-1 to TRBJ2-3, with no clear D. The CDR3 consists of 14 residues. Per germline, CDR1 SQVTM and CDR2 ANQGSEA. Deletions cut 3 bases from V and 4 bases from J, with 14 bases between. CDR3 nucleotides: TGCAGCGTTGATAGGTCGGGCTTTTCAGATACGCAGTATTTT. This encodes CSVDRSGFSDTQYF.

This clonotype has only a few counts. This chain joins TRBV12-3 or TRBV12-4 and TRBJ1-1, with 11 positions matching TRBD1. The CDR3 consists of 15 residues. V shed 5 bases, J shed 8 bases, and the junction held 10 bases outside the gene matches. CDR3 nucleotide sequence: TGTGCCAGCAGTATTACCGGGACAGGGGGTTTCGAAGCTTTCTTT. Protein product: CASSITGTGGFEAFF.

The J gene is TRBJ1-6, the V gene TRBV12-3 or TRBV12-4; no reliable D call. V was pared by 2 bases and J by 10 bases, with 12 bases between. This CDR3 is built from 14 residues. CDR3 bases: TGTGCCAGCAGTTTACTTTTCCCGCAGTCACCCCTCCACTTT. It codes for CASSLLFPQSPLHF.

The J gene is TRBJ1-6, the V gene TRBV6-5; D is possibly TRBD1 (5 bases). V shed 6 bases and J shed 10 bases, with 10 bases lying between them. CDR3 length: 12 residues. From germline, CDR1 is MNHEY and CDR2 SVGAGI. CDR3 in DNA: TGTGCCAGCAGATTGGGGGACTCACCCCTCCACTTT. Translated, it gives CASRLGDSPLHF.

This clonotype came up a few times. The V and J genes are TRBV20-1 and TRBJ1-1, with D maybe TRBD1 (5 bases). Trimming took 6 bases from V and 4 from J, leaving 12 bases between them. This CDR3 is 12 amino acids long. CDR1 is DFQATT and CDR2 is SNEGSKA in the germline V gene (reference sequence). CDR3 residues: CSAARGGTEAFF. DNA of the CDR3: TGCAGTGCGGCCCGGGGGGGCACTGAAGCTTTCTTT.

This clonotype was seen repeatedly, ten times or more. The chain links TRBV24-1 to TRBJ2-1; no clear D. V dropped 5 bases and J dropped 8 bases, with 9 bases sitting between them. Germline loops: CDR1 KGHDR, CDR2 SFDVKD. This CDR3 has 12 amino acids. As DNA, the CDR3 is TGTGCCACCAGTGCCTATGAATATGAGCAGTTCTTC. Amino acids: CATSAYEYEQFF.

This clonotype appeared a few times. The chain employs TRBV7-9 and TRBJ1-1; 10 bases fit TRBD1. The germline gives CDR1 SEHNR, CDR2 FQNEAQ (reference sequence). The CDR3 runs 17 residues. J lost 0 bases, V lost 5 bases, and 9 bases had no gene match. The CDR3 DNA reads TGTGCCAGCAGCCCGCCGGGACAGGGGACCTTGAACACTGAAGCTTTCTTT. The encoded protein is CASSPPGQGTLNTEAFF.

The chain joins TRBV2 to TRBJ2-7; no reliable D call. Trimming took off 3 bases at V and 3 bases at J, with 6 bases between the two ends. Germline CDR1 reads SNHLY; CDR2 reads FYNNEI. The CDR3 is 12 amino acids. The CDR3 protein is CASSDDGYEQYF. The CDR3 region has the DNA TGTGCCAGCAGTGACGACGGCTACGAGCAGTACTTC.

The chain is built from TRBV5-1 and TRBJ1-4; D is perhaps TRBD1 (6 bases). Germline CDR1 SGHRS, CDR2 YFSETQ. V lost 4 bases, J lost 2 bases, and 9 bases lay in between. The CDR3 has 14 residues. CDR3: CASSPDSTNEKLFF. Here the CDR3 DNA reads TGCGCCAGCAGCCCGGACAGCACTAATGAAAAACTGTTTTTT.

The gene calls are TRBV7-2 and TRBJ1-1, with D unclear. The CDR3 is made up of 13 amino acids. With 5 bases removed from V and 5 bases from J, the gap between germline ends came to 12 bases. Germline V lookup: CDR1 SGHTA, CDR2 FQGNSA. DNA for the CDR3: TGTGCCAGCAGCCCGGGTCAAGGGACTGAAGCTTTCTTT. Protein sequence: CASSPGQGTEAFF.

The CDR3 sequence is CSASSQGSPEAFF. The CDR3 coding sequence is TGCAGTGCTAGTAGCCAGGGTAGCCCTGAAGCTTTCTTT. The chain carries TRBV20-1 and TRBJ1-1, with a weak D call TRBD1 (5 bases). V lost 3 bases and J lost 6, with 14 bases in between. The CDR3 length is 13 residues. Germline values: CDR1 DFQATT, CDR2 SNEGSKA (reference sequence).

This clonotype was detected many times. The gene calls are TRBV27 and TRBJ2-3, with D possibly matching TRBD1 (6 bases). The CDR3 extends over 17 amino acids. The V gene's germline CDR1 is MNHEY and CDR2 SMNVEV (reference sequence). The V and J ends lost 2 bases and 3 bases respectively, with 18 bases between them. CDR3 nucleotides: TGTGCCAGCAGTTTAACCGCAGGGGACGTGAGGACAGATACGCAGTATTTT. Amino acid sequence: CASSLTAGDVRTDTQYF.

This clonotype has more than one count but fewer than ten. V and J are TRBV4-3 and TRBJ2-2, with a tentative D call TRBD1 (5 bases). CDR3 length equals 14 residues. From germline, CDR1 is LGHNA and CDR2 YSLEER. The V and J ends lost 1 base and 5 bases respectively, with 8 bases between them. CDR3 DNA sequence: TGCGCCAGCAGCCAAGCCAGGGCAACCGGGGAGCTGTTTTTT. Translating gives CASSQARATGELFF.

This clonotype occurred a few times. The chain has TRBV10-3 and TRBJ2-4; 10 bases fit TRBD1. The length of the CDR3 is 16 residues. CDR1 ENHRY and CDR2 SYGVKD come from the germline V gene. Trimming took 6 bases from V and 0 from J; bases not matched to a gene: 5. This CDR3 reads CAISGTGDPAKNIQYF. CDR3 DNA sequence: TGTGCCATCAGCGGGACAGGGGACCCAGCCAAAAACATTCAGTACTTC.

This rearrangement joins TRBV5-6 to TRBJ2-2; D call uncertain. The CDR3 length is 14 residues. The ends were cut back, 3 bases at V and 5 bases at J, with 11 bases in the middle. CDR1 is SGHDT, CDR2 YYEEEE, per germline. The CDR3 sequence is CASSSILLTGELFF. The CDR3 DNA sequence: TGTGCCAGCAGCTCAATCCTCCTAACCGGGGAGCTGTTTTTT.

The chain joins TRBV27 to TRBJ2-1; D may be TRBD1 or TRBD2 (5 bases each). The CDR3 is 17 residues long. Trimming pared 3 bases from V and 7 bases from J, leaving 22 bases between. CDR1 MNHEY and CDR2 SMNVEV come from the germline V gene (reference sequence). The CDR3 sequence is CASSLRLRRIWGNEQFF. CDR3 coding DNA: TGTGCCAGCAGTTTGAGGCTAAGGCGGATCTGGGGGAATGAGCAGTTCTTC.

This clonotype was counted only a few times. Here the CDR3 reads CASSPRVKGDYEQYF. As DNA, the CDR3 is TGTGCCAGCAGCCCAAGGGTCAAGGGGGACTACGAGCAGTACTTC. The chain is built from TRBV4-2 and TRBJ2-7, with TRBD1 as a possible D gene (6 bases). The CDR3 is 15 residues long. With 4 bases removed from V and 3 bases from J, the gap between germline ends came to 16 bases. CDR1 is LGHNA, CDR2 YNFKEQ, per germline.